Each of the 27 T cell receptor beta chains below was sequenced from the same sample in a study of radiotherapy plus CTLA-4 blockade in lung cancer. Libraries were prepared by immunoSEQ multiplex PCR; TCRdb keeps only in-frame clonotypes and omits some of them. The sample yields around 85,000 clones, about 90% seen once. The sample in question was peripheral blood, obtained from a patient treated with radiotherapy plus ipilimumab. These receptors all come from a human donor with non-small cell lung cancer who had a partial response to radiotherapy plus ipilimumab.

The V gene is TRBV6-1, the J gene TRBJ2-1, with 8 bases aligning to TRBD1. The V and J ends lost 6 bases and 9 bases, in that order; junction bases with no gene match: 13. Germline assignment: CDR1 MNHNS and CDR2 SASEGT. The CDR3 totals 15 residues. Here the CDR3 reads CASSPWAGGLGEQFF. CDR3 nucleotides: TGTGCCAGCAGCCCGTGGGCAGGGGGCCTCGGTGAGCAGTTCTTC.

V and J are TRBV7-6 and TRBJ1-2, with 9 bases aligning to TRBD1. Germline trimming cut 0 bases from V and 2 bases from J; bases unmatched to any gene: 7. This CDR3 region has 17 residues. Germline CDR1 SGHVS, CDR2 FNYEAQ. CDR3 amino acids: CASSLAPGTGKNYGYTF. The DNA for the CDR3 is TGTGCCAGCAGCTTAGCCCCCGGGACAGGGAAGAACTATGGCTACACCTTC.

The rearrangement joins TRBV7-3 to TRBJ2-2, with TRBD1 matching 7 bases. The V segment lost 5 bases and the J segment 1 base; nucleotides outside the gene matches: 4. The V gene's germline CDR1 is SGHTA and CDR2 FQGTGA. CDR3 length: 15 amino acids. The CDR3 loop is CASSRGQMNTGELFF. Written as DNA, the CDR3 is TGTGCCAGCAGCAGGGGACAGATGAACACCGGGGAGCTGTTTTTT.

The count of this clone is one. V gene TRBV28 combines with J gene TRBJ1-1, with D tentatively TRBD1 (6 bases). From germline, CDR1 is MDHEN and CDR2 SYDVKM. The CDR3 totals 13 residues. Trimming cost V 2 bases and J 5 bases, with 9 bases left between them. The CDR3 sequence: CASSLTGWTEAFF. The CDR3 DNA reads as TGTGCCAGCAGTTTAACAGGGTGGACTGAAGCTTTCTTT.

The chain is built from TRBV18 and TRBJ2-7; 14 nucleotides align to TRBD2. Trimming removed 5 bases from V and 3 bases from J; junction bases left unmatched: 3. The CDR3 loop spans 15 amino acids. CDR1 KGHSH and CDR2 LQKENI come from the germline V gene. CDR3 amino acids: CASSSGTSGSYEQYF. The CDR3 nucleotides read TGTGCCAGCTCATCCGGGACTAGCGGGAGCTACGAGCAGTACTTC.

V is TRBV4-1 and J is TRBJ1-1, with D maybe TRBD1 (5 bases). The CDR3 loop spans 14 amino acids. In germline, CDR1 is MGHRA, CDR2 YSYEKL. V gave up 0 bases and J gave up 4 bases, with 9 bases separating them. The CDR3 DNA reads TGCGCCAGCAGCCAAGATTGGGGCGGCACTGAAGCTTTCTTT. This codes for CASSQDWGGTEAFF.

This clone appeared once. Other nucleotide sequences in the sample specify the same CDR3. The chain uses TRBV19 and TRBJ1-1; D uncertain. The V end was cut by 5 bases, the J end by 4 bases, with 14 bases between. The CDR3 is 14 residues long. CDR1 is LNHDA and CDR2 is SQIVND in the germline V gene (reference sequence). CDR3 DNA sequence: TGTGCCAGTAGTCCTCGAGATCGAGGCACTGAAGCTTTCTTT. As protein: CASSPRDRGTEAFF.

V gene TRBV30 combines with J gene TRBJ1-6, with 9 positions matching TRBD1. The CDR3 is 14 amino acids. Germline CDR1 and CDR2: GTSNPN and SVGIG (reference sequence). V shed 3 bases and J 9 bases; nucleotides not matched to a gene: 6. This chain's CDR3 is CAWSRTGALSPLHF. The DNA for the CDR3 is TGTGCCTGGAGCCGGACAGGGGCCCTTTCACCCCTCCACTTT.

The rearrangement joins TRBV7-2 to TRBJ1-1, with 9 bases lining up with TRBD1. Germline loops: CDR1 SGHTA, CDR2 FQGNSA. With 1 base clipped from V and 5 bases from J, the junction kept 11 bases outside the gene matches. This CDR3 has 17 residues. The DNA of the CDR3 is TGTGCCAGCAGCTTAGTCCGGGTGACAGGGGGGGGAACTGAAGCTTTCTTT. This gives the protein CASSLVRVTGGGTEAFF.

V is TRBV7-7 and J is TRBJ2-7; 7 bases agree with TRBD2. Germline lookup yields CDR1 SSHAT and CDR2 FNYEAQ (reference sequence). The CDR3 runs to 19 residues. This CDR3 is CASSLGMCSGFEQDYEQYV. The CDR3 DNA reads as TGTGCTAGCAGCTTAGGTATGTGTAGCGGGTTCGAACAGGATTACGAGCAGTACGTC.

This clone was found once. The chain recombines TRBV5-4 with TRBJ1-1, with TRBD1 matching 7 bases. With V trimmed by 1 base and J by 0 bases, 3 bases remained unmatched. Germline V gives CDR1 SGHNT, CDR2 YYREEE (reference sequence). The CDR3 runs 15 residues. The CDR3 DNA reads as TGTGCCAGCAGCTTGCCAGGGGGTATGAACACTGAAGCTTTCTTT. Protein sequence: CASSLPGGMNTEAFF.

The chain recombines TRBV5-1 with TRBJ1-6, with D unclear. CDR3 length equals 16 residues. Germline CDR1 SGHRS, CDR2 YFSETQ. V lost 3 bases and J lost 7, with 17 bases in between. CDR3 sequence (DNA): TGCGCCAGCAGCTCCGAGCGCGGGAGGAAGAATTCACCCCTCCACTTT. Translation: CASSSERGRKNSPLHF.

The CDR3 protein is CASSDQWGQGYGYTF. DNA of the CDR3: TGTGCCAGCAGTGACCAGTGGGGGCAAGGCTATGGCTACACCTTC. The chain carries TRBV6-6 and TRBJ1-2; perhaps TRBD1 as D (6 bases). CDR1 and CDR2 from the germline V gene are MNHNY and SVGAGI (reference sequence). Trimming cost V 5 bases and J 4 bases, with 17 bases left between them. The CDR3 extends over 15 amino acids.

The chain recombines TRBV30 with TRBJ1-5; 10 bases fit TRBD1. The germline V gene has CDR1 GTSNPN and CDR2 SVGIG (reference sequence). V lost 3 bases, J lost 2 bases, and 1 base stayed unmatched. The CDR3 runs to 14 residues. Here the CDR3 DNA reads TGTGCCTGGAGGGACAGGGGGGGCAATCAGCCCCAGCATTTT. Translated, it gives CAWRDRGGNQPQHF.

V gene TRBV29-1 combines with J gene TRBJ2-3; tentatively, D is TRBD2 (5 bases). Germline assignment: CDR1 SQVTM and CDR2 ANQGSEA. The V and J ends lost 7 bases and 0 bases respectively, with 14 bases between them. There are 14 residues in the CDR3. The DNA of the CDR3 is TGCAGCGCCTCTGGAGGCGGAAGCACAGATACGCAGTATTTT. Residues: CSASGGGSTDTQYF.

The chain employs TRBV7-9 and TRBJ1-1; D perhaps matches TRBD1 (5 bases). With 2 bases removed from V and 4 bases from J, the gap between germline ends came to 11 bases. The CDR3 is made up of 14 amino acids. In germline, CDR1 is SEHNR, CDR2 FQNEAQ (reference sequence). The CDR3 coding sequence is TGTGCCAGCAGCTTACGGGGGTTGGTCACTGAAGCTTTCTTT. Translation gives CASSLRGLVTEAFF.

J is TRBJ2-2 and V is TRBV13; 10 bases fit TRBD2. CDR3 size: 19 residues. The germline gives CDR1 PRHDT, CDR2 FYEKMQ (reference sequence). V was pared by 0 bases and J by 4 bases, with 11 bases of the junction left unmatched. CDR3 sequence: CASSLGVKGTSGITGELFF. The CDR3 region has the DNA TGTGCCAGCAGCTTAGGGGTTAAAGGAACTAGCGGGATCACCGGGGAGCTGTTTTTT.

The V call is TRBV6-1, the J call TRBJ1-5; 9 bases line up with TRBD1. The V gene's germline CDR1 is MNHNS and CDR2 SASEGT. After removal of 7 bases from V and 7 bases from J, the junction contained 11 bases not matched to a gene. This CDR3 spans 15 amino acids. CDR3 coding DNA: TGTGCCAGCACCCCCCCGGGACAGGGCACGCAGCCCCAGCATTTT. Amino acid sequence: CASTPPGQGTQPQHF.

In regard to this clone: Compared with germline, one end of the junction differs, possibly owing to a read error. V usage is TRBV2 and J usage is TRBJ2-2, with D maybe TRBD1 (6 bases). The germline gives CDR1 SNHLY, CDR2 FYNNEI. The CDR3 loop spans 14 amino acids. CDR3 residues: CVSAGQSNTGELFF. The CDR3 DNA reads as TGTGTCAGCGCCGGACAGTCGAACACCGGGGAGCTGTTTTTT. Based on the CDR3 plus reference TRBV2 and TRBJ2-2, the full variable domain is EPEVTQTPSHQVTQMGQEVILRCVPISNHLYFYWYRQILGQKVEFLVSFYNNEISEKSEIFDDQFSVERPDGSNFTLKIRSTKLEDSAMYFCVSAGQSNTGELFFGEGSRLTVL.

The rearrangement uses TRBV9 and TRBJ2-1; unclear D gene. V dropped 0 bases and J dropped 8 bases, with 6 bases sitting between them. CDR1 and CDR2 (germline): SGDLS, YYNGEE. The CDR3 has 12 residues. CDR3 nucleotide sequence: TGTGCCAGCAGCGTAGCTGTGTATGAGCAGTTCTTC. This gives the protein CASSVAVYEQFF.

The V and J genes are TRBV30 and TRBJ1-5; 8 bases match TRBD1. In germline, CDR1 is GTSNPN, CDR2 SVGIG (reference sequence). This CDR3 has 15 residues. The junction had 4 bases not matched to a gene; V was cut back by 2 bases and J by 1 base. The CDR3 coding sequence is TGTGCCTGGAGTATAGGACAGGGCAGCAATCAGCCCCAGCATTTT. Translated, it gives CAWSIGQGSNQPQHF.

This chain joins TRBV27 and TRBJ2-4; TRBD2 matches 8 bases. This CDR3 region has 16 residues. CDR1 is MNHEY, CDR2 SMNVEV, per germline (reference sequence). J gave up 0 bases and V 2 bases, and 3 bases lay outside the gene matches. CDR3 bases: TGTGCCAGCAGTTTAACTAGCGGCCTAGCCAAAAACATTCAGTACTTC. Its translation: CASSLTSGLAKNIQYF.

This chain connects TRBV15 to TRBJ1-4, with D tentatively TRBD1 (6 bases). Trimming took off 3 bases at V and 7 bases at J, with 12 bases between the two ends. The CDR3 is 14 residues long. The germline V gene encodes CDR1 LNHNV and CDR2 YYDKDF (reference sequence). CDR3 residues: CATSSGTSGEKLFF. In DNA form, the CDR3 reads TGTGCCACCAGCAGCGGGACATCGGGTGAAAAACTGTTTTTT. Full variable domain (remainder filled in from reference TRBV15 and TRBJ1-4): DAMVIQNPRYQVTQFGKPVTLSCSQTLNHNVMYWYQQKSSQAPKLLFHYYDKDFNNEADTPDNFQSRRPNTSFCFLDIRSPGLGDTAMYLCATSSGTSGEKLFFGSGTQLSVL.

The chain recombines TRBV25-1 with TRBJ2-3; D is perhaps TRBD2 (7 bases). V lost 6 bases and J 5 bases, leaving 24 bases between the germline ends. This CDR3 spans 17 amino acids. Germline V gene data show CDR1 as MGHDK and CDR2 as SYGVNS. The CDR3 sequence is CASSVPSPGEGGDTQYF. The CDR3 region has the DNA TGTGCCAGCAGCGTACCTTCCCCGGGGGAGGGGGGAGATACGCAGTATTTT.

The chain employs TRBV7-3 and TRBJ2-1; TRBD2 matches at 9 bases. V trimming: 2 bases; J trimming: 8 bases; junction bases outside the gene matches: 10. The germline V gene has CDR1 SGHTA and CDR2 FQGTGA. CDR3 length equals 16 residues. DNA of the CDR3: TGTGCCAGCAGCTTAGAGGGACTAGCCTCTTTGGATGAGCAGTTCTTC. Its translation is CASSLEGLASLDEQFF.

This rearrangement joins TRBV27 to TRBJ1-5; TRBD1 matches 8 bases. J gave up 3 bases and V 4 bases, and 8 bases lay outside the gene matches. Germline V CDR1 and CDR2: MNHEY, SMNVEV (reference sequence). This CDR3 region has 16 residues. Written as DNA, the CDR3 is TGTGCCAGCAGTTCCCTCGGGACAGGCCTCAATCAGCCCCAGCATTTT. This encodes CASSSLGTGLNQPQHF.

This chain connects TRBV11-2 to TRBJ1-5, with TRBD1 as a possible D gene (5 bases). V lost 5 bases and J lost 10, with 18 bases in between. Per the germline V gene, CDR1 is SGHAT and CDR2 is FQNNGV. This CDR3 is 14 amino acids long. CDR3 bases: TGTGCCAGCAGCCCGATGGACATTGTTGGTCCCCAGCATTTT. This sequence encodes CASSPMDIVGPQHF.